What follows is one T cell receptor beta chain and its context. What it binds is not known. The time point here: persistent/refractory GD, antithyroid drugs over 5 years with positive TRAb. Researchers made the TCR library from RNA that was extracted from PBMCs. For TCR beta, libraries came from iRepertoire HTBI primers and Arm-PCR of CDR3 regions. From the multiplex PCR reads, TCRdb called clonotypes with MiXCR, one entry per CDR3 protein. Among around 300,000 distinct CDR3 sequences listed, approximately 20% were seen once. This sample is part of a study of regulatory T cells in long-lasting Graves disease. Overall study findings and caveats: The study found lower TCR diversity in persistent Graves' patients than in newly diagnosed ones. Rather than thyroid tissue, only peripheral blood underwent study.

CDR3 size: 15 residues. Per germline, CDR1 SGHNT and CDR2 YYREEE (reference sequence). V was clipped by 2 bases and J by 2 bases, with 13 bases between them. The source is a female donor with Graves disease. The V call is TRBV5-4, the J call TRBJ2-5; maybe TRBD1 (5 bases). The input for sequencing was peripheral blood mononuclear cells (PBMCs), taken when the disease was refractory, from a patient treated with antithyroid drugs. This CDR3 is CASSFGQLPQETQYF. The CDR3, as DNA: TGTGCCAGCAGCTTTGGACAACTCCCGCAAGAGACCCAGTACTTC.